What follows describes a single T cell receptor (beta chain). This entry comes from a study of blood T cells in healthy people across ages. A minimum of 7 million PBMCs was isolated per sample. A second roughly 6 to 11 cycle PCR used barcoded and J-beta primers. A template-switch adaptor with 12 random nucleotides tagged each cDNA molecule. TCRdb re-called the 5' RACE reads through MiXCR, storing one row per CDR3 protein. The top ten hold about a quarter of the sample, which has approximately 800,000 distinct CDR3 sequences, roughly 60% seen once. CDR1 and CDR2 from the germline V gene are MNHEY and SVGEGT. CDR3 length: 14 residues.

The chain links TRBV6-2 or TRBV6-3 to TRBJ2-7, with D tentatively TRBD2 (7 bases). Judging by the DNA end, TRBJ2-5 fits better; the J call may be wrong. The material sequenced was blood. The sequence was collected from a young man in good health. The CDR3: CASSPVGGPQTQYF. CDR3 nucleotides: TGTGCCAGCAGCCCGGTCGGGGGGCCGCAGACCCAGTACTTC.